Each of the 23 T cell receptor beta chains below was sequenced from the same sample in a study of vaccination effects on CD4 cells after COVID-19. No antigen is known for these receptors. Cells that had been cultured for roughly ten days were the source of isolated CD4+ T cells. The data were produced by immunoSEQ multiplex PCR, yet TCRdb's version contains in-frame clones alone and is incomplete. In the table there are 45,000 to 50,000 clones, about 75% of which are singletons. Sequenced material: CD4+ T cells from PBMCs cultured without peptide, taken before COVID-19 vaccination. The receptors originated from a human donor who had a prior SARS-CoV-2 infection.

The chain recombines TRBV5-4 with TRBJ1-6; D gene ambiguous. Deletions cut 4 bases from V and 7 bases from J, with 18 bases between. The CDR3 has 16 amino acids. Germline CDR1 reads SGHNT; CDR2 reads YYREEE (reference sequence). The CDR3 reads CASSARAGMLNSPLHF. The CDR3 DNA follows: TGTGCCAGCAGCGCCCGAGCGGGGATGTTGAATTCACCCCTCCACTTT.

The genes are TRBV15 and TRBJ2-1, with TRBD1 identical over 9 bases. CDR1 and CDR2 from the germline V gene are LNHNV and YYDKDF (reference sequence). Trimming cost V 1 base and J 6 bases; bases outside gene matches: 7. The CDR3 sequence is 16 residues long. The DNA of the CDR3 is TGTGCCACCAGCAGAGGTTTGGGACAGGGCGGCAATGAGCAGTTCTTC. Its translation is CATSRGLGQGGNEQFF. Complete variable domain (other parts from reference TRBV15 and TRBJ2-1): DAMVIQNPRYQVTQFGKPVTLSCSQTLNHNVMYWYQQKSSQAPKLLFHYYDKDFNNEADTPDNFQSRRPNTSFCFLDIRSPGLGDTAMYLCATSRGLGQGGNEQFFGPGTRLTVL.

The chain carries TRBV7-6 and TRBJ2-3, with TRBD2 identical over 9 bases. Trimming removed 1 base from V and 2 bases from J; junction bases left unmatched: 1. CDR3 length equals 15 residues. The germline V gene has CDR1 SGHVS and CDR2 FNYEAQ. The CDR3 protein is CASSLGTSDTDTQYF. Here the CDR3 DNA reads TGTGCCAGCAGCTTAGGGACTAGCGACACAGATACGCAGTATTTT. The whole variable domain, remainder taken from reference TRBV7-6 and TRBJ2-3, is GAGVSQSPRYKVTKRGQDVALRCDPISGHVSLYWYRQALGQGPEFLTYFNYEAQQDKSGLPNDRFSAERPEGSISTLTIQRTEQRDSAMYRCASSLGTSDTDTQYFGPGTRLTVL.

V gene TRBV5-1 combines with J gene TRBJ2-5, with 11 bases fitting TRBD2. The CDR3 has 16 residues. With 4 bases clipped from V and 3 bases from J, the junction kept 8 bases outside the gene matches. Looked up from germline, CDR1 is SGHRS and CDR2 is YFSETQ. The CDR3 DNA sequence: TGCGCCAGCAGCAGGGGTAGCGGGGGGGCCGAAGAGACCCAGTACTTC. This gives the protein CASSRGSGGAEETQYF.

The V gene is TRBV7-9, the J gene TRBJ1-3; D is ambiguous. Trimming left V 6 bases short and J 7 bases short, with 16 bases between. This CDR3 comprises 14 residues. The germline V gene has CDR1 SEHNR and CDR2 FQNEAQ (reference sequence). In DNA, the CDR3 is TGTGCCAGCAGGAACCAGGCTGGTTCTAACACCATATATTTT. Amino acids: CASRNQAGSNTIYF.

This chain connects TRBV6-1 to TRBJ2-3; 8 nucleotides match TRBD2. The CDR3 runs to 16 residues. V lost 1 base, J lost 3 bases, and 6 bases stayed unmatched. Germline V gene lookup returns CDR1 MNHNS and CDR2 SASEGT. The CDR3 DNA follows: TGTGCCAGCAGTGAAGGGGGACTAGTCGGGACAGATACGCAGTATTTT. Its protein is CASSEGGLVGTDTQYF.

The V and J genes are TRBV7-9 and TRBJ2-3, with D maybe TRBD2 (5 bases). The CDR3 sequence is 19 residues long. Germline V gives CDR1 SEHNR, CDR2 FQNEAQ (reference sequence). Trimming removed 3 bases from V and 0 bases from J, with 22 bases in between. CDR3 protein: CASSFKYSRREGSTDTQYF. The CDR3 DNA reads as TGTGCCAGCAGCTTCAAATACTCTAGACGGGAAGGGAGCACAGATACGCAGTATTTT.

The chain carries TRBV5-6 and TRBJ2-7; the D gene could be TRBD1 or TRBD2 (5 bases each). V was pared by 3 bases and J by 7 bases, with 11 bases between. This CDR3 has 12 residues. In germline, CDR1 is SGHDT, CDR2 YYEEEE. The CDR3 loop reads CASSSGPGEQYF. Written as DNA, the CDR3 is TGTGCCAGCAGCTCGGGGCCGGGTGAGCAGTACTTC.

The chain carries TRBV2 and TRBJ2-7, with TRBD1 matching 8 bases. The CDR3 length is 13 residues. In germline, CDR1 is SNHLY, CDR2 FYNNEI. Trimming took 6 bases from V and 9 from J; bases not matched to a gene: 10. CDR3 protein: CASRRTGPLGQYF. Here the CDR3 DNA reads TGTGCCAGCAGACGGACAGGGCCATTGGGGCAGTACTTC.

V and J are TRBV12-5 and TRBJ2-5; the D is unclear. V was trimmed by 0 bases and J by 0 bases, leaving 8 bases between them. CDR3 length: 15 amino acids. Germline loops: CDR1 LGHNT, CDR2 FRNRAP. The CDR3 loop is CASGLVMWYQETQYF. CDR3 in DNA: TGTGCTAGTGGTTTGGTGATGTGGTACCAAGAGACCCAGTACTTC.

This sequence joins TRBV5-4 and TRBJ2-7, with D possibly being TRBD2 (6 bases). The V end was cut by 4 bases, the J end by 2 bases, with 19 bases between. The CDR3 runs to 16 residues. CDR1 is SGHNT and CDR2 is YYREEE in the germline V gene (reference sequence). The CDR3 reads CASSPSGAGRTYEQYF. As DNA, the CDR3 is TGTGCCAGCAGCCCATCTGGCGCGGGGAGAACCTACGAGCAGTACTTC.

This sequence joins TRBV7-9 and TRBJ1-2, with D maybe TRBD1 (5 bases). The CDR3 is 14 amino acids. CDR1 SEHNR and CDR2 FQNEAQ come from the germline V gene (reference sequence). Trimming removed 5 bases from V and 1 base from J, with 11 bases in between. In DNA, the CDR3 is TGTGCCAGCAGCCCGGGGGGGGGTAACTATGGCTACACCTTC. Amino acid sequence: CASSPGGGNYGYTF.

This chain joins TRBV7-3 and TRBJ2-2; D remains unclear. The CDR3 loop spans 13 amino acids. The V end was cut by 5 bases, the J end by 3 bases, with 7 bases between. Per the germline V gene, CDR1 is SGHTA and CDR2 is FQGTGA. CDR3 residues: CASSTTDTGELFF. The CDR3 DNA is TGTGCCAGCAGCACAACAGACACCGGGGAGCTGTTTTTT. Together with reference TRBV7-3 and TRBJ2-2, the CDR3 gives the full variable domain: GAGVSQTPSNKVTEKGKYVELRCDPISGHTALYWYRQSLGQGPEFLIYFQGTGAADDSGLPNDRFFAVRPEGSVSTLKIQRTERGDSAVYLCASSTTDTGELFFGEGSRLTVL.

The chain has TRBV5-1 and TRBJ1-4; 8 nucleotides agree with TRBD1. Germline V gives CDR1 SGHRS, CDR2 YFSETQ. The CDR3 loop spans 14 amino acids. V was clipped by 2 bases and J by 10 bases; unmatched bases: 7. Here the CDR3 DNA reads TGCGCCAGCAGCTTCGGACAGGGAGAGGGAAAACTGTTTTTT. This encodes CASSFGQGEGKLFF.

The V gene is TRBV5-5, the J gene TRBJ2-3, with D hard to call. The CDR3 is 15 amino acids. Germline V gene data show CDR1 as SGHKS and CDR2 as YYEKEE (reference sequence). Trimming took off 4 bases at V and 1 base at J, with 13 bases between the two ends. The CDR3, as DNA: TGTGCCAGCAGCCCGGAGTACAGACGCACAGATACGCAGTATTTT. Translated: CASSPEYRRTDTQYF.

This clone was seen once. The rearrangement links TRBV4-2 to TRBJ2-1, with D unresolved. Germline V gene sequence: CDR1 LGHNA, CDR2 YNFKEQ. CDR3 length: 14 amino acids. V was clipped by 0 bases and J by 5 bases, with 8 bases between them. The CDR3 protein is CASSQEERDNEQFF. In DNA, the CDR3 is TGTGCCAGCAGCCAAGAGGAGCGCGACAATGAGCAGTTCTTC.

The CDR3 region has the DNA TGTGCCAGCAGCATCAGACAGGGGAGCTCCTACGAGCAGTACTTC. It is translated as CASSIRQGSSYEQYF. The chain combines TRBV21-1 with TRBJ2-7; the table's D gene call, TRBD1, was not cross checked with the DNA. TRBV21-1 is a recognized pseudogene. The length of the CDR3 is 15 residues.

The V and J genes are TRBV5-1 and TRBJ2-2, with 10 bases matching TRBD2. Trimming took 4 bases from V and 4 from J; bases not matched to a gene: 7. In germline, CDR1 is SGHRS, CDR2 YFSETQ. The CDR3 has 16 residues. The CDR3 region has the DNA TGCGCCAGCAGCCCACGGACTAGCGGATTCACCGGGGAGCTGTTTTTT. This gives the protein CASSPRTSGFTGELFF.

J is TRBJ2-5 and V is TRBV5-8; the D call may be TRBD1 or TRBD2 (5 bases each). Looked up from germline, CDR1 is SGHTS and CDR2 is YDEGEE. The V and J ends lost 4 bases and 0 bases respectively, with 13 bases between them. The length of the CDR3 is 15 residues. The DNA for the CDR3 is TGTGCCAGCAGCCACAGCCGGGGACACCAAGAGACCCAGTACTTC. Its translation is CASSHSRGHQETQYF.

This clone was observed a handful of times. This chain links TRBV5-1 with TRBJ1-1, with TRBD1 as a possible D gene (6 bases). The CDR3 is 15 amino acids. V was trimmed by 4 bases and J by 2 bases, leaving 15 bases between them. Germline V gives CDR1 SGHRS, CDR2 YFSETQ. CDR3 sequence reads: CASSRRTVRNTEAFF. CDR3 DNA sequence: TGCGCCAGCAGCCGCCGGACAGTACGAAACACTGAAGCTTTCTTT.

The V call is TRBV4-1, the J call TRBJ1-3; unclear D gene. V was trimmed by 0 bases and J by 7 bases, leaving 13 bases between them. The germline CDR1 and CDR2 sequences are MGHRA and YSYEKL. The CDR3 contains 15 residues. CDR3 amino acids: CASSQDLSGGNTIYF. The CDR3 nucleotides are TGCGCCAGCAGCCAAGATCTATCGGGTGGGAACACCATATATTTT.

The chain carries TRBV15 and TRBJ2-7; tentative D call: TRBD2 (6 bases). Trimming cost V 2 bases and J 6 bases, with 23 bases left between them. Germline V gene data show CDR1 as LNHNV and CDR2 as YYDKDF (reference sequence). The CDR3 sequence is 17 residues long. Here the CDR3 reads CATSRTISSDSPAEQYF. The CDR3 bases are TGTGCCACCAGCAGAACTATTTCTAGCGACTCCCCTGCCGAGCAGTACTTC.

This clone has ten or more counts. The rearrangement joins TRBV11-2 to TRBJ2-7; 13 bases align to TRBD2. Germline trimming cut 1 base from V and 6 bases from J; bases unmatched to any gene: 0. Germline V gene lookup returns CDR1 SGHAT and CDR2 FQNNGV. The CDR3 contains 14 residues. This CDR3 reads CASSLGTSGGEQYF. DNA for the CDR3: TGTGCCAGCAGCTTAGGGACTAGCGGGGGCGAGCAGTACTTC.